The TCR beta chain described here comes from a study of OX40 agonist ivuxolimab in advanced cancers. Study-wide findings and caveats: Specificity for antigen went undetermined in the expanded peripheral T cells.

CDR3 size: 14 residues. V lost 0 bases to trimming and J lost 2 bases, with 6 bases between them. Germline V gene data show CDR1 as MNHNY and CDR2 as SVGAGI (reference sequence). The repertoire was sequenced with immunoSEQ multiplex PCR; TCRdb's copy has only in-frame clones and lacks some. Among tens of thousands of clones listed, 90% were seen once. Sampling of blood occurred at baseline, cycle 4 day 1, and cycle 7 day 1. In the case of this clone: The antigen is unknown.

V usage is TRBV6-6 and J usage is TRBJ2-3, with a weak D call TRBD2 (5 bases). The material sequenced was CD4+ or CD8+ T cells sorted from blood, taken in a trial of the OX40 agonist ivuxolimab. The sequence came from an adult with an advanced solid tumor such as melanoma, head and neck, liver or kidney cancer. CDR3 amino acids: CASSYSRATDTQYF. In nucleotides, the CDR3 is TGTGCCAGCAGTTACTCGCGGGCCACAGATACGCAGTATTTT.